Detailed here is one TCR beta chain. Its antigen has not been determined. The input lacks base qualities; no much larger clone sits a single base away. The library was generated by the immunoSEQ multiplex PCR assay. TCRdb limited this immuneACCESS table to in-frame rearrangements with V and J called. A share of clones is missing; checked studies link under half to unresolved V genes, and the rest is unexplained. The sample profile shows some 19,000 clones; roughly four fifths of them were found once. The ten biggest clones cover over 3% of the sample. The samples were obtained from people who had Merkel cell carcinoma. The sample comes from a study of T cells and Merkel cell carcinoma outcomes (dated by TCRdb to the early 2020s). The study in broad terms: The tumor T-cell repertoire, together with T-cell density, was examined as a predictor of clinical outcome in patients with Merkel cell carcinoma. Broad study findings and their caveats: Clinical outcomes in Merkel cell carcinoma patients were reported to be predicted by T-cell repertoire features combined with T-cell density.

Trimmed from V: 4 bases; trimmed from J: 5 bases; junction bases lacking a gene match: 6. The germline V gene yields MNHEY for CDR1 and SVGAGI for CDR2. The CDR3 contains 15 residues, cysteine and phenylalanine counted. CDR3 DNA only is kept here, 45 bases in frame from base 1. The chain employs TRBV6-5 and TRBJ2-5; TRBD2 aligns with 11 central bases. The TCR sequence derives from a human donor with Merkel cell carcinoma. Sequencing used tumor tissue from Merkel cell carcinoma. CDR3 sequence: CASSSGLAVFETQYF. The bases read TGTGCCAGCAGTTCGGGACTAGCGGTATTTGAGACCCAGTACTTC.